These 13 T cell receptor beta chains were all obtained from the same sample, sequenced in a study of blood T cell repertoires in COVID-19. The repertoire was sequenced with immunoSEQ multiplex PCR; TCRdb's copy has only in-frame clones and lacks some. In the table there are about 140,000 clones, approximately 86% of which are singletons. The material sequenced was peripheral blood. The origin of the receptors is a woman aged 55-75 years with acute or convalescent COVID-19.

The CDR3 bases are TGCGCCAGCAGTAGGGACTTTAACACCGGGGAGCTGTTTTTT. Translation: CASSRDFNTGELFF. This rearrangement joins TRBV10-1 to TRBJ2-2, with a possible D match to TRBD2 (6 bases). CDR3 length equals 14 residues. The germline V and J ends were trimmed by 5 bases and 2 bases, with 9 bases remaining between them. Germline V gene lookup returns CDR1 WNHNN and CDR2 SYGVQD (reference sequence).

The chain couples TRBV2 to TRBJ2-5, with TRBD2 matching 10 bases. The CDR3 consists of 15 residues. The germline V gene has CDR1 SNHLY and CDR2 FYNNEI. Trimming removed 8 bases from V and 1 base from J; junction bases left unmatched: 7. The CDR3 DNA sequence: TGTGCCAGCTCAAGGGAGCGGGGGGGCCAAGAGACCCAGTACTTC. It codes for CASSRERGGQETQYF.

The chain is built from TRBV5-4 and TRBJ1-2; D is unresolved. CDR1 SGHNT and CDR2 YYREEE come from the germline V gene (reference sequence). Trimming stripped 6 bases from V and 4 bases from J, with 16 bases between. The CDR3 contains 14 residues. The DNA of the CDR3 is TGTGCCAGCAACGCGGGCGGGGAGGGCTATGGCTACACCTTC. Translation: CASNAGGEGYGYTF.

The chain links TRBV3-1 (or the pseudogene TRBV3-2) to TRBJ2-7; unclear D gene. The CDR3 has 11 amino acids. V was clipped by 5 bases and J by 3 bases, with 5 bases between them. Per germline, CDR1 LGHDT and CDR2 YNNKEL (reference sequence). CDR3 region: CASSYLYEQYF. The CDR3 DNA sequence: TGTGCCAGCAGCTATCTCTACGAGCAGTACTTC.

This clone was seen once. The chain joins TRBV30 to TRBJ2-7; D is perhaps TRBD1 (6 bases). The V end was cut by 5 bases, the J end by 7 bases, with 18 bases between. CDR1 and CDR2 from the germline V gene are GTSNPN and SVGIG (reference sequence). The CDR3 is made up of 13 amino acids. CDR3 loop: CAWSPGTTGEQYF. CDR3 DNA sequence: TGTGCCTGGTCCCCCGGGACAACGGGAGAGCAGTACTTC.

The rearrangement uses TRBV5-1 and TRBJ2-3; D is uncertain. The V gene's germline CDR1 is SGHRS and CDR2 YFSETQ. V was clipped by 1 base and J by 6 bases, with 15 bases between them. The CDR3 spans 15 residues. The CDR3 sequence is CASSLRFDSPDTQYF. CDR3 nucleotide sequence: TGCGCCAGCAGCTTGAGGTTTGATAGCCCGGATACGCAGTATTTT.

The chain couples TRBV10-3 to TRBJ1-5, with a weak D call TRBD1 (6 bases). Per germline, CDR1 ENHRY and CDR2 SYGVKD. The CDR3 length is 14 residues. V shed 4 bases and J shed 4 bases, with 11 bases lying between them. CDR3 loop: CAISGGTRNQPQHF. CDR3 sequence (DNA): TGTGCCATCAGTGGGGGGACAAGGAATCAGCCCCAGCATTTT.

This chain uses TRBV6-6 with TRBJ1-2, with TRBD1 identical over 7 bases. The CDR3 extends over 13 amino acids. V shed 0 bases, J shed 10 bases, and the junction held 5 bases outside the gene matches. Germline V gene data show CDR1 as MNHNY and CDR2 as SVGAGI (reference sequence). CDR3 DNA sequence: TGTGCCAGCAGTTACTCGGCAGGGACAGTCTACACCTTC. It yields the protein CASSYSAGTVYTF.

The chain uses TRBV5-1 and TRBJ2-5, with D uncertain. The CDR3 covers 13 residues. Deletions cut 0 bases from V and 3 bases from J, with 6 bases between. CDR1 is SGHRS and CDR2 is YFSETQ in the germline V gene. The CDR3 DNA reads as TGCGCCAGCAGCTTGGCTAACGAAGAGACCCAGTACTTC. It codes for CASSLANEETQYF.

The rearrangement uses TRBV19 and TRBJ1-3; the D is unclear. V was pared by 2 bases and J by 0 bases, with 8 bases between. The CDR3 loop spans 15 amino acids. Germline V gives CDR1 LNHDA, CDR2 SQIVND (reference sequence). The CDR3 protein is CASSISSYSGNTIYF. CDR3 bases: TGTGCCAGTAGTATAAGTAGTTACTCTGGAAACACCATATATTTT.

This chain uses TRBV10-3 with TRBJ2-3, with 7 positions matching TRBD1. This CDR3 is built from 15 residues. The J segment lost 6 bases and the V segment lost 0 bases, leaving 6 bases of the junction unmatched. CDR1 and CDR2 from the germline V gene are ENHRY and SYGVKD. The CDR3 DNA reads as TGTGCCATCAGTGAGTCGTTGAGGGGGCCGGATACGCAGTATTTT. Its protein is CAISESLRGPDTQYF.

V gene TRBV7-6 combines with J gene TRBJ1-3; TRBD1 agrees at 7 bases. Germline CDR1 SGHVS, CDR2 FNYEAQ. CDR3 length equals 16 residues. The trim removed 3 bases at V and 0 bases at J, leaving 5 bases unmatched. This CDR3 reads CASSLGTASSGNTIYF. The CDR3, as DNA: TGTGCCAGCAGCTTGGGGACAGCCAGCTCTGGAAACACCATATATTTT.

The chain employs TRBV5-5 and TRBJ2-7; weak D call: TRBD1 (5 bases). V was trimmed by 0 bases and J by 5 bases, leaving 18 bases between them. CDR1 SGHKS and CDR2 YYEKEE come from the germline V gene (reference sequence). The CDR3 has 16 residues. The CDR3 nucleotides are TGTGCCAGCAGCTTGGGGATCAGGGCCTTTCCCGACGAGCAGTACTTC. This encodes CASSLGIRAFPDEQYF.